This is a list of T cell receptor beta chains from one sample in a study of T cell clonotyping in hematopoietic cell transplantation. Profiling relied on immunoSEQ multiplex PCR, and the TCRdb table lists in-frame clones only, not all of them. The table lists 25,000 to 35,000 clones, around 70% of them singletons, with roughly 6.2% in the top ten. The input for sequencing was peripheral blood mononuclear cells, taken before stem cell transplant. These receptors were obtained from a man aged 50-59 years with myelodysplastic syndrome. Some clones in this sample may be carry-over from other donors' samples. Both conserved end residues are part of each CDR3. The order of the fields is V gene, clone size, CDR3 length, J gene, D gene, CDR3 protein, CDR3 DNA. D genes are given only for firm matches. Not all rows give a size; the values are once, few, many and, for expanded clones, a class.

V: TRBV7-2; size: .; length: 14; J: TRBJ1-2; D: .; CDR3: CASSRGRSNYGYTF; DNA: TGTGCCAGCAGCCGAGGACGGTCGAACTATGGCTACACCTTC
V: TRBV11-3; size: few; length: 12; J: TRBJ2-5; D: .; CDR3: CASNNRQETQYF; DNA: TGTGCCAGCAATAACCGGCAGGAGACCCAGTACTTC
V: TRBV6-5; size: .; length: 13; J: TRBJ2-1; D: TRBD2; CDR3: CASRRLAVDEQFF; DNA: TGTGCCAGCAGACGACTAGCGGTTGATGAGCAGTTCTTC
V: TRBV30; size: few; length: 13; J: TRBJ2-5; D: .; CDR3: CAWTGGGIETQYF; DNA: TGTGCCTGGACGGGCGGGGGCATAGAGACCCAGTACTTC
V: TRBV27; size: .; length: 14; J: TRBJ2-7; D: .; CDR3: CASSLSGTLYEQYF; DNA: TGTGCCAGCAGTTTATCCGGGACCCTTTACGAGCAGTACTTC
V: TRBV25-1; size: .; length: 14; J: TRBJ2-7; D: .; CDR3: CASSESGGSYEQYF; DNA: TGTGCCAGCAGTGAATCTGGCGGATCCTACGAGCAGTACTTC
V: TRBV7-2; size: .; length: 14; J: TRBJ1-1; D: .; CDR3: CASSLAGQNTEAFF; DNA: TGTGCCAGCAGCTTAGCGGGACAGAACACTGAAGCTTTCTTT
V: TRBV19; size: .; length: 13; J: TRBJ1-1; D: .; CDR3: CASSPQLNTEAFF; DNA: TGTGCCAGTAGTCCGCAATTGAACACTGAAGCTTTCTTT
V: TRBV6-6; size: .; length: 14; J: TRBJ2-7; D: .; CDR3: CASSQAGGVGEQYF; DNA: TGTGCCAGCTCTCAAGCGGGTGGTGTCGGGGAGCAGTACTTC
V: TRBV6-5; size: .; length: 14; J: TRBJ2-5; D: .; CDR3: CASSLGGDSKTQYF; DNA: TGTGCCAGCAGTCTTGGAGGGGATTCGAAGACCCAGTACTTC
V: TRBV25-1; size: .; length: 12; J: TRBJ2-2; D: .; CDR3: CASGVGTGELFF; DNA: TGTGCCAGCGGGGTGGGGACCGGGGAGCTGTTTTTT
V: TRBV9; size: .; length: 14; J: TRBJ2-7; D: .; CDR3: CASSEGEASYEQYF; DNA: TGTGCCAGCAGCGAAGGGGAAGCCTCCTACGAGCAGTACTTC
V: TRBV13; size: .; length: 14; J: TRBJ2-5; D: .; CDR3: CASSISGQQETQYF; DNA: TGTGCCAGCAGCATATCCGGACAGCAAGAGACCCAGTACTTC
V: TRBV4-2; size: .; length: 18; J: TRBJ2-7; D: .; CDR3: CASSQEVRTDSISYEHYF; DNA: TGTGCCAGCAGCCAAGAGGTGCGTACGGACTCAATCTCCTACGAGCATTACTTC
V: TRBV28; size: .; length: 13; J: TRBJ1-2; D: .; CDR3: CASSGPGETGYTF; DNA: TGTGCCAGCAGCGGACCAGGGGAGACGGGCTACACCTTC
V: TRBV7-2; size: .; length: 13; J: TRBJ1-1; D: .; CDR3: CASSSTVNTEAFF; DNA: TGTGCCAGCAGCTCGACGGTGAACACTGAAGCTTTCTTT
V: TRBV5-1; size: .; length: 12; J: TRBJ2-2; D: .; CDR3: CASRLYTGELFF; DNA: TGCGCCAGCAGGCTATACACCGGGGAGCTGTTTTTT
V: TRBV29-1; size: few; length: 12; J: TRBJ1-1; D: .; CDR3: CSVEVSPPEAFF; DNA: TGCAGCGTTGAAGTCAGTCCTCCAGAAGCTTTCTTT
V: TRBV27; size: few; length: 13; J: TRBJ2-1; D: TRBD1; CDR3: CASSPGTVNEQFF; DNA: TGTGCCAGCAGTCCCGGGACAGTAAATGAGCAGTTCTTC
V: TRBV30; size: .; length: 13; J: TRBJ1-3; D: .; CDR3: CAWSLNSGNTIYF; DNA: TGTGCCTGGAGCCTCAACTCTGGAAACACCATATATTTT
V: TRBV29-1; size: .; length: 12; J: TRBJ1-3; D: .; CDR3: CSVGHTGNTIYF; DNA: TGCAGCGTTGGTCACACTGGAAACACCATATATTTT
V: TRBV6-1; size: .; length: 16; J: TRBJ1-4; D: TRBD1; CDR3: CASSATTGAANEKLFF; DNA: TGTGCCAGCAGTGCTACCACAGGGGCTGCTAATGAAAAACTGTTTTTT
V: TRBV5-6; size: .; length: 13; J: TRBJ1-1; D: .; CDR3: CASRSRGDTEAFF; DNA: TGTGCCAGCAGATCAAGGGGGGATACTGAAGCTTTCTTT
V: TRBV28; size: .; length: 15; J: TRBJ1-4; D: .; CDR3: CASSLEGPGGEKLFF; DNA: TGTGCCAGCAGTTTAGAGGGACCTGGAGGTGAAAAACTGTTTTTT
V: TRBV13; size: .; length: 14; J: TRBJ2-7; D: .; CDR3: CASSFRVSSYEQYF; DNA: TGTGCCAGCAGCTTTAGGGTTAGCTCCTACGAGCAGTACTTC
V: TRBV7-8; size: .; length: 14; J: TRBJ2-7; D: .; CDR3: CASSLNVGGQEQYF; DNA: TGTGCCAGCAGCTTAAATGTAGGGGGGCAAGAGCAGTACTTC
V: TRBV4-3; size: .; length: 13; J: TRBJ1-5; D: .; CDR3: CASSQDAGQPQHF; DNA: TGCGCCAGCAGCCAAGATGCCGGTCAGCCCCAGCATTTT
V: TRBV27; size: .; length: 15; J: TRBJ1-2; D: .; CDR3: CASSLNPLPRDGYTF; DNA: TGTGCCAGCAGTTTAAACCCTCTGCCGCGGGATGGCTACACCTTC
V: TRBV28; size: .; length: 14; J: TRBJ2-7; D: TRBD1; CDR3: CASRLGTATYEQYF; DNA: TGTGCCAGCAGGCTTGGGACAGCTACGTACGAGCAGTACTTC
V: TRBV7-2; size: .; length: 13; J: TRBJ1-2; D: .; CDR3: CASSLVGRQGYTF; DNA: TGTGCCAGCAGCTTAGTAGGCAGACAGGGCTACACCTTC
V: TRBV7-8; size: .; length: 15; J: TRBJ1-3; D: .; CDR3: CASSITASSGNTIYF; DNA: TGTGCCAGCAGCATAACAGCGAGCTCTGGAAACACCATATATTTT
V: TRBV19; size: .; length: 12; J: TRBJ2-5; D: .; CDR3: CASSIVSGTQYF; DNA: TGTGCCAGTAGTATAGTTTCCGGGACCCAGTACTTC
V: TRBV29-1; size: once; length: 12; J: TRBJ2-3; D: .; CDR3: CSVPMLVDTQYF; DNA: TGCAGCGTCCCTATGTTGGTAGATACGCAGTATTTT
V: TRBV23-1; size: .; length: 14; J: TRBJ1-1; D: .; CDR3: CASPYSFQGTEAFF; DNA: TGCGCCAGCCCATACAGTTTTCAGGGCACTGAAGCTTTCTTT
V: TRBV5-8; size: .; length: 15; J: TRBJ2-1; D: .; CDR3: CASSFRGHSYNEQFF; DNA: TGTGCCAGCAGCTTCAGGGGTCACTCCTACAATGAGCAGTTCTTC
V: TRBV5-1; size: .; length: 15; J: TRBJ1-2; D: .; CDR3: CASSLGDGANYGYTF; DNA: TGCGCCAGCAGCTTGGGGGACGGCGCTAACTATGGCTACACCTTC
V: TRBV2; size: .; length: 17; J: TRBJ2-1; D: TRBD2; CDR3: CASSPSFLAGGQDEQFF; DNA: TGTGCCAGCAGTCCTTCTTTCCTAGCGGGGGGGCAGGATGAGCAGTTCTTC
V: TRBV29-1; size: .; length: 13; J: TRBJ2-7; D: TRBD2; CDR3: CSGQKSGGAEQYF; DNA: TGCAGCGGCCAGAAAAGCGGGGGGGCCGAGCAGTACTTC
V: TRBV28; size: .; length: 16; J: TRBJ2-6; D: TRBD1; CDR3: CASSQGEHSGANVLTF; DNA: TGTGCCAGCAGCCAGGGGGAACACTCTGGGGCCAACGTCCTGACTTTC
V: TRBV7-2; size: .; length: 15; J: TRBJ1-5; D: .; CDR3: CASSSLRGLNQPQHF; DNA: TGTGCCAGCAGCTCCCTCCGGGGGCTCAATCAGCCCCAGCATTTT
V: TRBV30; size: .; length: 13; J: TRBJ1-2; D: .; CDR3: CAWNYDRRDGYTF; DNA: TGTGCCTGGAACTACGACAGGCGGGATGGCTACACCTTC
V: TRBV9; size: few; length: 16; J: TRBJ2-1; D: .; CDR3: CASSPFGTDSYNEQFF; DNA: TGTGCCAGCAGCCCTTTCGGGACCGACTCCTACAATGAGCAGTTCTTC
V: TRBV5-1; size: few; length: 14; J: TRBJ1-5; D: .; CDR3: CASSLGTDNQPQHF; DNA: TGCGCCAGCAGCTTGGGGACGGACAATCAGCCCCAGCATTTT
V: TRBV30; size: .; length: 15; J: TRBJ2-3; D: TRBD2; CDR3: CAWSWGGGAPDTQYF; DNA: TGTGCCTGGAGTTGGGGGGGAGGGGCCCCAGATACGCAGTATTTT
V: TRBV5-6; size: .; length: 14; J: TRBJ1-4; D: .; CDR3: CASSLQGLQEKLFF; DNA: TGTGCCAGCAGCTTACAGGGTTTGCAGGAAAAACTGTTTTTT